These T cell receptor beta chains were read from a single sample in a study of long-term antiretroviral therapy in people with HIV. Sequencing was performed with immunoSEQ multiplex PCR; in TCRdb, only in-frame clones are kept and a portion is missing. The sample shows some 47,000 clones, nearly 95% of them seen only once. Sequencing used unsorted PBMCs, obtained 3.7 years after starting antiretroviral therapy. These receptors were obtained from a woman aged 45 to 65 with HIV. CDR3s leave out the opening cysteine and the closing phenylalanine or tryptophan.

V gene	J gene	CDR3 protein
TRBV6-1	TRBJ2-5	ASSAGLAGGRETQY
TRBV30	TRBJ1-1	AWSIQTGGVYTEAF
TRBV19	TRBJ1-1	ASSGDYTEAF
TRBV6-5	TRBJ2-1	ATGQGNEQF
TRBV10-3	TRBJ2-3	AISEGSGGGTDTQY
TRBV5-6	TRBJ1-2	ASSLDDRDLSSGYGYT
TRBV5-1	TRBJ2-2	ASSLQRGAVGELF
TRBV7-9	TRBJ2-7	ASSPNYEQY
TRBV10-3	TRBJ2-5	AISAVAGDHQETQY
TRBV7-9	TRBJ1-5	ASSLGDGNSNQPQH
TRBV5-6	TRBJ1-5	ASSLGWSNQPQH
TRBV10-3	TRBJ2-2	AISERAKTLNGELF
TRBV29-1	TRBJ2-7	SVDPGQGGEQY
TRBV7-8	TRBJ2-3	ASSPSSRGGQGDTQY
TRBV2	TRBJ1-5	ANHVPGQPVFQPQH
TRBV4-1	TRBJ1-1	ASKDRGDTEAF
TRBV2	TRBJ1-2	ASSGTGYGYT
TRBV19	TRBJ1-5	ASSITANQPQH
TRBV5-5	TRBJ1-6	ASSLQAGTGISPLH
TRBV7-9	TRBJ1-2	ASSLDVPGEGGYT
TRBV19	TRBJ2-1	ASSTPNRGEQF
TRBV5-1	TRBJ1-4	ASRLAPGEKLF
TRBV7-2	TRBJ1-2	ASSLAGNYGYT
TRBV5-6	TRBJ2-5	ASSRGTGRGETQY
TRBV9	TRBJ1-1	ASSVGTADTEAF
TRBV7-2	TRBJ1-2	ASSLVFGYGYT
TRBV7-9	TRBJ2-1	ASSRGARNEQF
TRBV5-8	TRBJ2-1	ASSLETGVVHEQF
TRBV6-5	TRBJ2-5	ASSYGTTETQY
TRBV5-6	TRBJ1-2	ASSYIRGYGYT